The sequence of this T cell receptor beta chain was determined in a study of blood T cell repertoires in COVID-19. Study as a whole: PBMCs, B-cell-depleted T cells, or T cells provided the cDNA or gDNA that made up the material.

This clone appeared a few times. Residents of 24 US areas, aged about 18 to 100 years, made up the participants. As originally analysed: Amplification from reference gene primers served as the basis for estimated nucleated cell counts. Method: immunoSEQ multiplex PCR; TCRdb's copy keeps in-frame clones and lacks some. V, J and clone size reflect that table, while D and trimming were determined from the DNA. The sample includes about 210,000 clones, about 81% seen only once; the top ten take 9.2%. The CDR3 consists of 16 residues. Germline lookup yields CDR1 LNHDA and CDR2 SQIVND (reference sequence). V shed 10 bases and J 0 bases; nucleotides not matched to a gene: 9.

This chain joins TRBV19 and TRBJ1-5, with 10 bases matching TRBD1. This receptor was taken from a man aged 35-49 years who had recovered from COVID-19. The specimen sequenced was PBMCs or T cells enriched from blood (not recorded which). CDR3 DNA sequence: TGTGCCACCTCGGACAGGGGGGGTTATAGCAATCAGCCCCAGCATTTT. Protein product: CATSDRGGYSNQPQHF.